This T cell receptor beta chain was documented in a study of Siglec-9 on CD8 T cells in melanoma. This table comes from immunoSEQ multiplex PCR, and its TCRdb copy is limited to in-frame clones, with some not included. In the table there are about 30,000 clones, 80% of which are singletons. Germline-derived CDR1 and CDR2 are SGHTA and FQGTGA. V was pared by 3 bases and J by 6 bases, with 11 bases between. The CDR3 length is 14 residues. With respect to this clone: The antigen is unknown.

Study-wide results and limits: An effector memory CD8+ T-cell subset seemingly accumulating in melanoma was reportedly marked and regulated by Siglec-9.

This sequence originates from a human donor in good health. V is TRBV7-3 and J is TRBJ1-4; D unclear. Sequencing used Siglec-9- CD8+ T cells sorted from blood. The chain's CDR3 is CASSFRASDEKLFF. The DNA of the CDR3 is TGTGCCAGCAGCTTCCGGGCCTCGGATGAAAAACTGTTTTTT.